This T cell receptor beta chain was recovered during a study of CD8+ T cells in alopecia areata. The germline CDR1 and CDR2 sequences are SGHRS and YFSETQ. The CDR3 has 15 residues. With 4 bases clipped from V and 5 bases from J, the junction kept 10 bases outside the gene matches. The treatment is: oral pan-JAK inhibitor, 5-10 mg twice daily. Study-level findings and limits: Higher clonality than in normal scalp was seen in lesional scalp, especially alopecia totalis/universalis.

Reverse transcribed after extraction, RNA yielded cDNA as the sequencing template. Generated by immunoSEQ multiplex PCR, the TCRdb table keeps only in-frame clones and is missing some. The sample lists around 97,000 clones, approximately 84% occurring once. About this clone itself: Antigen unknown.

The chain uses TRBV5-1 and TRBJ2-7; 9 bases agree with TRBD2. This clonotype originated in a human donor with alopecia areata. The specimen comprised CD8+ T cells sorted from blood, sampled between weeks 30 and 35, from a patient treated with tofacitinib. The CDR3 sequence: CASSARPGLADEQYF. CDR3 in DNA: TGCGCCAGCAGCGCCAGACCGGGACTAGCAGACGAGCAGTACTTC.